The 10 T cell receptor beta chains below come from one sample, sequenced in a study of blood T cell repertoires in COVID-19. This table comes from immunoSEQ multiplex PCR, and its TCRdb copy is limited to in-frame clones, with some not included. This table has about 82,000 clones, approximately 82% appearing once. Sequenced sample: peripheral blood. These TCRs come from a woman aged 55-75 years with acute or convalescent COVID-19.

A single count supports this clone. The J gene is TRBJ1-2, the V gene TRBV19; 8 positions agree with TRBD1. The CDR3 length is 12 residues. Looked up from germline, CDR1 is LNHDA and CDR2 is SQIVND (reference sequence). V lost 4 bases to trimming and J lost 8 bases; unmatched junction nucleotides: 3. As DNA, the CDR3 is TGTGCCAGTAGTAACAGGGGGAACGGCTACACCTTC. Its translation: CASSNRGNGYTF. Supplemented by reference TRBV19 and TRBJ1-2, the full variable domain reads DGGITQSPKYLFRKEGQNVTLSCEQNLNHDAMYWYRQDPGQGLRLIYYSQIVNDFQKGDIAEGYSVSREKKESFPLTVTSAQKNPTAFYLCASSNRGNGYTFGSGTRLTVV.

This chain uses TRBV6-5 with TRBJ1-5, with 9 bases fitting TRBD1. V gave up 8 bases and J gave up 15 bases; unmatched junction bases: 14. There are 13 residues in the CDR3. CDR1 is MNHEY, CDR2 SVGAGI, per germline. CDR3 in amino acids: CASELNVDRGRHF. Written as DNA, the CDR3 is TGTGCCAGCGAGTTAAACGTTGACAGGGGGAGGCATTTT.

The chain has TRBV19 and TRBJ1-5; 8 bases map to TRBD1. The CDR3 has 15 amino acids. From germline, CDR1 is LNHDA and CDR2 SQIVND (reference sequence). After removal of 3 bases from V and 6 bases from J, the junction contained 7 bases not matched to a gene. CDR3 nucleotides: TGTGCCAGTAGTATTTCGACAGGGGCGGCTCAGCCCCAGCATTTT. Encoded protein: CASSISTGAAQPQHF.

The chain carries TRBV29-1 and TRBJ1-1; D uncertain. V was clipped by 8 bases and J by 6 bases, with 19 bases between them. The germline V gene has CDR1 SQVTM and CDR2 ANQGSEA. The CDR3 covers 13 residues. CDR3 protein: CSHQGGDFAEAFF. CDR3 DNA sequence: TGCAGCCACCAAGGCGGGGATTTCGCTGAAGCTTTCTTT.

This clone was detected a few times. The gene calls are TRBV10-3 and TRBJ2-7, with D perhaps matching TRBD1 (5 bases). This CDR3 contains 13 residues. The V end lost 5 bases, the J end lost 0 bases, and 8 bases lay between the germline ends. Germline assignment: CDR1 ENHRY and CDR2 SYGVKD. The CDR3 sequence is CAISRQNSYEQYF. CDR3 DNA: TGTGCCATCAGTCGACAGAACTCCTACGAGCAGTACTTC.

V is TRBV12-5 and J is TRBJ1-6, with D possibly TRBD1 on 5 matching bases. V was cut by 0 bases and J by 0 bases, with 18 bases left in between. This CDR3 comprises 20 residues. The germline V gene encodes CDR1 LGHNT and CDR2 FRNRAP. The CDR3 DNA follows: TGTGCTAGTGGTTTGGTGGGTGGGGCAGGGTCTCTCTCCTATAATTCACCCCTCCACTTT. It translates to CASGLVGGAGSLSYNSPLHF.

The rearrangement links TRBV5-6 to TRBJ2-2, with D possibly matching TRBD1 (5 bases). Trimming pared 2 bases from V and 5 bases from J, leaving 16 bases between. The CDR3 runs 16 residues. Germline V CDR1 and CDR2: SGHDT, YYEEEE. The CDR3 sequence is CASSFFDRALTGELFF. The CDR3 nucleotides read TGTGCCAGCAGCTTTTTCGACAGAGCCCTAACCGGGGAGCTGTTTTTT.

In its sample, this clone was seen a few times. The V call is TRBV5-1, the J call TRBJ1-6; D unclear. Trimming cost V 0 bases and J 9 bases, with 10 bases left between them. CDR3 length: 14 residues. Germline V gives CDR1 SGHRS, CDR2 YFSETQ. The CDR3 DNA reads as TGCGCCAGCAGCTTGGCCACGGGAAGTTCACCCCTCCACTTT. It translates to CASSLATGSSPLHF.

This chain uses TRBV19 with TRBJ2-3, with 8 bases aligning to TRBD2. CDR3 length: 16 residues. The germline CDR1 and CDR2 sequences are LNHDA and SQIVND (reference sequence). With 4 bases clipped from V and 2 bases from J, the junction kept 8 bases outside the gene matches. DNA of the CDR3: TGTGCCAGTAGTAAGCCCAGCGGGGGAGTCACAGATACGCAGTATTTT. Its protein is CASSKPSGGVTDTQYF.

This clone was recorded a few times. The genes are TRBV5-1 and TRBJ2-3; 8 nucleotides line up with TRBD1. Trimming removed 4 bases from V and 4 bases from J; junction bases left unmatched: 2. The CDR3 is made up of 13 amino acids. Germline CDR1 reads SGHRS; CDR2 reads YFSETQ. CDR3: CASSMGQADTQYF. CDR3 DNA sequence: TGCGCCAGCAGCATGGGACAGGCAGATACGCAGTATTTT.